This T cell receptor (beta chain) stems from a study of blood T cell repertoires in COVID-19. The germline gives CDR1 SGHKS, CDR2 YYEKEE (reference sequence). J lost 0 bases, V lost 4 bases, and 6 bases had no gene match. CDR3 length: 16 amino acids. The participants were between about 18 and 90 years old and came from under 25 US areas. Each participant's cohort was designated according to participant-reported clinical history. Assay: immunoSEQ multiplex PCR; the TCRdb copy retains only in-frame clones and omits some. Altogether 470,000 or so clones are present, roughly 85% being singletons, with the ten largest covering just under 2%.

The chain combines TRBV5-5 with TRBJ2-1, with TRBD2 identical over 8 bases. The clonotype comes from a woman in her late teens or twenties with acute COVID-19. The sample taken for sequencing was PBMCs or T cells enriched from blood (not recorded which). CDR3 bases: TGTGCCAGCAGCATCGGACTAGCAGTCTCCTACAATGAGCAGTTCTTC. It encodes CASSIGLAVSYNEQFF. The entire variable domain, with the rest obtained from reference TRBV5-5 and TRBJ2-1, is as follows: DAGVTQSPTHLIKTRGQQVTLRCSPISGHKSVSWYQQVLGQGPQFIFQYYEKEERGRGNFPDRFSARQFPNYSSELNVNALLLGDSALYLCASSIGLAVSYNEQFFGPGTRLTVL.